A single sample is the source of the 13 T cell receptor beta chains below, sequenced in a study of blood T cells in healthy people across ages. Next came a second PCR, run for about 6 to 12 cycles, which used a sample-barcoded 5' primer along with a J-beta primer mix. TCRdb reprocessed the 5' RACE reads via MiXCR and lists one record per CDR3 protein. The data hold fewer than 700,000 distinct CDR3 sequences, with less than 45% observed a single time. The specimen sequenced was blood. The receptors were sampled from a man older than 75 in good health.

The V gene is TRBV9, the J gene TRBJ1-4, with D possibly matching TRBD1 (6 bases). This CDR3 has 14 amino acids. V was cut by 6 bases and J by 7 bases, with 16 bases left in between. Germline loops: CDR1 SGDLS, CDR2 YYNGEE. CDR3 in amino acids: CASTAGAGGEKLFF. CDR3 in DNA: TGTGCCAGCACCGCGGGGGCCGGTGGTGAAAAACTGTTTTTT.

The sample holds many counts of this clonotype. The CDR3 protein is CSVDSGSGTEAFF. CDR3 coding DNA: TGCAGCGTTGATAGTGGGTCGGGCACTGAAGCTTTCTTT. This sequence joins TRBV29-1 and TRBJ1-1; D unclear. CDR1 is SQVTM and CDR2 is ANQGSEA in the germline V gene. The ends were cut back, 3 bases at V and 4 bases at J, with 12 bases in the middle. The CDR3 extends over 13 amino acids.

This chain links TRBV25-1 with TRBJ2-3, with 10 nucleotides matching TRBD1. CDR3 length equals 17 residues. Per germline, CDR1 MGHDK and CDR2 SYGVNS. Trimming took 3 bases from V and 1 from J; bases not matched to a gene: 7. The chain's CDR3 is CASSDLPGTGGTDTQYF. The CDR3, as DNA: TGTGCCAGCAGTGACCTCCCCGGGACAGGGGGCACAGATACGCAGTATTTT.

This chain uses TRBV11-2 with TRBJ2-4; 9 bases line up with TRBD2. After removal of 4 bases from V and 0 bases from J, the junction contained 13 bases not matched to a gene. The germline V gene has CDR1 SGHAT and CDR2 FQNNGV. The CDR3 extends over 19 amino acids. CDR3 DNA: TGTGCCAGCAGCTCCCCTAAAGCGGGAGGTTCCTTAGCCAAAAACATTCAGTACTTC. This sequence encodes CASSSPKAGGSLAKNIQYF.

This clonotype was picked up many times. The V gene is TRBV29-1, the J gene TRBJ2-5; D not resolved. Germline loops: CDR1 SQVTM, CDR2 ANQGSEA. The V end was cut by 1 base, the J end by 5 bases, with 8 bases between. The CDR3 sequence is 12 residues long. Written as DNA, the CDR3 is TGCAGCGTTGAAGGCCAGACGGAGACCCAGTACTTC. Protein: CSVEGQTETQYF.

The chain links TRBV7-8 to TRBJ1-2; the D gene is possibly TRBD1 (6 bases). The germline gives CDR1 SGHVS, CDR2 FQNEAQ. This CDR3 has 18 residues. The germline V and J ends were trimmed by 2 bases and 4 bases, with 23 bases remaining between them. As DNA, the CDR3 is TGTGCCAGCAGCTTATCCAGAGTGGGGGCCGCCAGAGGCTATGGCTACACCTTC. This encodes CASSLSRVGAARGYGYTF.

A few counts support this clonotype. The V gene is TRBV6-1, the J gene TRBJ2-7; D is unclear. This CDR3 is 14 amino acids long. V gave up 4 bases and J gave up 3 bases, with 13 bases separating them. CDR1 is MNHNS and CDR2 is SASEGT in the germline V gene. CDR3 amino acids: CASSANLINYEQYF. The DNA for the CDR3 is TGTGCCAGCAGTGCAAATCTTATAAACTACGAGCAGTACTTC.

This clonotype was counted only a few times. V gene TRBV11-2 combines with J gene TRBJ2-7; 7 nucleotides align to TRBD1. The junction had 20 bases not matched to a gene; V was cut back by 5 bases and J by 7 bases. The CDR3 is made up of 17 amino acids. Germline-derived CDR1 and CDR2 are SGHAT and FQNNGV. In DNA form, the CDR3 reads TGTGCCAGCAGCCGCACAACCCCAGGACAGGCTAACAATGAGCAGTACTTC. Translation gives CASSRTTPGQANNEQYF.

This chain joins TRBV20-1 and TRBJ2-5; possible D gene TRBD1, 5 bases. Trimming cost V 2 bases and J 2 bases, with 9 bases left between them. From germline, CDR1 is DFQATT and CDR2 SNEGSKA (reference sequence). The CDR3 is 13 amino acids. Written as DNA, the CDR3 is TGCAGTGCTAGAAGGGGTGGGCAAGAGACCCAGTACTTC. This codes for CSARRGGQETQYF.

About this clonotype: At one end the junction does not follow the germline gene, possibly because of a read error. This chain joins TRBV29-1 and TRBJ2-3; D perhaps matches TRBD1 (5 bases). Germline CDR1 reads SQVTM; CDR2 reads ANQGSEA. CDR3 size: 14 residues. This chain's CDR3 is CSVDGALSTDTHYF. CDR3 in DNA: TGCAGCGTTGATGGGGCGCTATCCACAGATACGCACTATTTT.

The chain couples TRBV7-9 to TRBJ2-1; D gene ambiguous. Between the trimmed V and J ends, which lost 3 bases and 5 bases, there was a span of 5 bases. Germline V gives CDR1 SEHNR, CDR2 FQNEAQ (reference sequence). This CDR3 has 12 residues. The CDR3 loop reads CASSFKDNEQFF. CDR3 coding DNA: TGTGCCAGCAGCTTCAAGGACAATGAGCAGTTCTTC.

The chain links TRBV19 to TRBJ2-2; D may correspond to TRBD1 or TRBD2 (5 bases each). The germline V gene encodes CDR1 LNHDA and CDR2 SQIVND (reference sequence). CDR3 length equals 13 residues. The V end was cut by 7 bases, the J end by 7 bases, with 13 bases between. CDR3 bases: TGTGCCAGTAACGAGGGGATTGGCGGGGAGCTGTTTTTT. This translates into CASNEGIGGELFF.

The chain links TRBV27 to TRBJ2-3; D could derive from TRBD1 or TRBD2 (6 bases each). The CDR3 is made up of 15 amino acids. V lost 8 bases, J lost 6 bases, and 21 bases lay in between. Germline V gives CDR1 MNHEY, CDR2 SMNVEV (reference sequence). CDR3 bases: TGTGCCAGCGCCTTCAAATTCGGGGGCGCTGATACGCAGTATTTT. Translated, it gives CASAFKFGGADTQYF.